Reported below is one TCR beta chain. This specimen comes from a study of T cells after somatic rescue of genetic block. The germline V and J ends were trimmed by 0 bases and 0 bases, with 12 bases remaining between them. CDR1 is MGHRA, CDR2 YSYEKL, per germline. The CDR3 is made up of 17 amino acids. The method was immunoSEQ multiplex PCR; TCRdb's version includes in-frame clones alone and lacks a portion of them. The table records about 110,000 clones, around nine tenths of them present only once. This chain links TRBV4-1 with TRBJ2-1; possibly TRBD2 for D (5 bases). This receptor was obtained from a woman under 30. Material: peripheral blood mononuclear cells (PBMCs). CDR3 nucleotide sequence: TGCGCCAGCAGCCAAGAGGCTAGCCAAATCTCCTACAATGAGCAGTTCTTC. It translates to CASSQEASQISYNEQFF.